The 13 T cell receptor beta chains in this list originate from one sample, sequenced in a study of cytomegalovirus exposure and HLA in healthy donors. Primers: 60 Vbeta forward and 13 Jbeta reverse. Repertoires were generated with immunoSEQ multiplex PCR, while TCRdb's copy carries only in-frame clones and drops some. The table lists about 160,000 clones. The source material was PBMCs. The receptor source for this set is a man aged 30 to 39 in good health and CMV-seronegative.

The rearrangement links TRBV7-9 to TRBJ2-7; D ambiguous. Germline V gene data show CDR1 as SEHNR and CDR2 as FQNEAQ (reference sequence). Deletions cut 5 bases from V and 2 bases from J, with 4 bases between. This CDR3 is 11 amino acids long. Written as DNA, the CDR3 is TGTGCCAGCAGCATCACCTACGAGCAGTACTTC. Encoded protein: CASSITYEQYF.

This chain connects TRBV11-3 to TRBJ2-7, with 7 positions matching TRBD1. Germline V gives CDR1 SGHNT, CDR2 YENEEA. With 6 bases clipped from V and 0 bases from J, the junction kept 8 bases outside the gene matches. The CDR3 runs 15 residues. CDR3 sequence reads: CASSLQGSHSYEQYF. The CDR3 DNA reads TGTGCCAGCAGTTTACAGGGGTCCCACTCCTACGAGCAGTACTTC.

The CDR3 protein is CASSQTSGRVQFF. CDR3 sequence (DNA): TGTGCCAGCAGCCAGACTAGCGGGAGGGTCCAGTTCTTC. This chain links TRBV11-3 with TRBJ2-1, with 14 bases lining up with TRBD2. V lost 5 bases, J lost 13 bases, and 4 bases stayed unmatched. This CDR3 region has 13 residues. Germline CDR1 is SGHNT and CDR2 is YENEEA. The variable domain in full, completed from reference TRBV11-3 and TRBJ2-1, reads EAGVVQSPRYKIIEKKQPVAFWCNPISGHNTLYWYLQNLGQGPELLIRYENEEAVDDSQLPKDRFSAERLKGVDSTLKIQPAELGDSAVYLCASSQTSGRVQFFGPGTRLTVL.

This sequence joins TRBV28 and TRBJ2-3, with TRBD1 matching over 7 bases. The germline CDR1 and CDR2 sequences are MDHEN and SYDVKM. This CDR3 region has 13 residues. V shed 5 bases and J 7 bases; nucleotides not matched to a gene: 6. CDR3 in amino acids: CASSGDSLYTQYF. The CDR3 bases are TGTGCCAGCAGTGGGGACAGTTTGTATACGCAGTATTTT.

This CDR3 reads CASSLGGSVQETQYF. As DNA, the CDR3 is TGCGCCAGCAGCTTGGGCGGGAGTGTCCAAGAGACCCAGTACTTC. V usage is TRBV5-1 and J usage is TRBJ2-5; TRBD2 agrees at 7 bases. Trimming removed 0 bases from V and 1 base from J; junction bases left unmatched: 3. In germline, CDR1 is SGHRS, CDR2 YFSETQ. The CDR3 has 15 amino acids.

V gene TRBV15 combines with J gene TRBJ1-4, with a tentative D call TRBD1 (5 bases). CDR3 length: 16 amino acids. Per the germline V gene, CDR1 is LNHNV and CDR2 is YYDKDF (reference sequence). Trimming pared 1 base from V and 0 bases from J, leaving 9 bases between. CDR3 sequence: CATSRGQFATNEKLFF. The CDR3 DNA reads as TGTGCCACCAGCAGAGGACAGTTTGCAACTAATGAAAAACTGTTTTTT. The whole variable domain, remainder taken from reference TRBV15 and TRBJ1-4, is DAMVIQNPRYQVTQFGKPVTLSCSQTLNHNVMYWYQQKSSQAPKLLFHYYDKDFNNEADTPDNFQSRRPNTSFCFLDIRSPGLGDTAMYLCATSRGQFATNEKLFFGSGTQLSVL.

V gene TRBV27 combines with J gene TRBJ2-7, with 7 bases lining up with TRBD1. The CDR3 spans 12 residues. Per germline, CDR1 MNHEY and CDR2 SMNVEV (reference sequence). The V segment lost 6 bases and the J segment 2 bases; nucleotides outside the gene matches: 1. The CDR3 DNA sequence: TGTGCCAGCAGGGACAGGACCTACGAGCAGTACTTC. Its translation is CASRDRTYEQYF.

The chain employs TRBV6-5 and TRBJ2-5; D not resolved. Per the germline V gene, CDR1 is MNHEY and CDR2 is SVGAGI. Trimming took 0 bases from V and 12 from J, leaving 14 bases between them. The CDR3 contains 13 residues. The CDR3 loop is CASSYSGGPSKYF. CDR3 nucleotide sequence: TGTGCCAGCAGTTACTCTGGCGGCCCGTCGAAGTACTTC.

In nucleotides, the CDR3 is TGCGCCAGCAGCCAGGGACAGGGGGCGACCGGGGAGCTGTTTTTT. Protein sequence: CASSQGQGATGELFF. The chain joins TRBV4-1 to TRBJ2-2; 12 bases agree with TRBD1. Unmatched junction bases numbered 1, after V lost 3 bases and J lost 5 bases. CDR1 is MGHRA and CDR2 is YSYEKL in the germline V gene. This CDR3 has 15 amino acids.

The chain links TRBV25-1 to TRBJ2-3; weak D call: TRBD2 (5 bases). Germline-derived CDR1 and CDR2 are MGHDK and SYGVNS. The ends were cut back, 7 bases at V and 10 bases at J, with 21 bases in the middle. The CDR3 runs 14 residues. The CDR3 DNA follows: TGTGCCAGCACACCTAAGGGAGCTAGCTCATCGCAGTATTTT. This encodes CASTPKGASSSQYF.

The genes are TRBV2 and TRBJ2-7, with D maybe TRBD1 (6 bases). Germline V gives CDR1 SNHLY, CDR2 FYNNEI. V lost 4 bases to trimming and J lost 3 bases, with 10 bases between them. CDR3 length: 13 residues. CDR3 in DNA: TGTGCCAGCAGTGTGAGGGGGAACTACGAGCAGTACTTC. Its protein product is CASSVRGNYEQYF.

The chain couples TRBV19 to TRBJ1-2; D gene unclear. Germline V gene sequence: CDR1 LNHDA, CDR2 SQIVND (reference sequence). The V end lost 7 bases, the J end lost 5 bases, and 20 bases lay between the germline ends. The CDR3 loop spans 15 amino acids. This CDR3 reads CASKTAGKNYYGYTF. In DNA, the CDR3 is TGTGCCAGTAAAACGGCCGGAAAGAACTATTATGGCTACACCTTC.

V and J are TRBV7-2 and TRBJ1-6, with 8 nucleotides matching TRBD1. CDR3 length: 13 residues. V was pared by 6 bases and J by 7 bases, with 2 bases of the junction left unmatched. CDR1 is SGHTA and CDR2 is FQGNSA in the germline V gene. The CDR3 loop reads CASSDRGNSPLHF. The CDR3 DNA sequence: TGTGCCAGCAGTGACAGGGGAAATTCACCCCTCCACTTT.